This note documents a single T cell receptor beta chain sequence. The antigen is undetermined. Several immunoSEQ plates received, in even portions, the genomic DNA of each subset. Sorted-subset replicate PCRs used 200 to 250 ng DNA, about 30,000 T cell genomes. Assay: immunoSEQ multiplex PCR; the TCRdb copy retains only in-frame clones and omits some. The data contain about 2.4 million clones, approximately 90% of them seen just once; the ten biggest clones take up 0.13% to 0.15%. This sample was included in a study of shared clonotypes between healthy human individuals. In the study overall: Per donor, three plates held CD4 naive cells, three held CD4 memory, two held CD8 naive and one held CD8 memory. Study conclusions and caveats: Across four donors, naive CD4 shared approximately 4.5%, naive CD8 under 4%, memory CD4 about 2.4%, memory CD8 over 0.3%.

Trimming took 5 bases from V and 6 from J; bases not matched to a gene: 14. There are 16 residues in the CDR3. Germline CDR1 and CDR2: SGHTA and FQGTGA. The sequence came from a young man in good health. Source material: naive CD4+ T cells sorted from blood. Indicated subset: CD45RA+ positively selected. The chain has TRBV7-3 and TRBJ1-2; TRBD1 agrees at 8 bases. Here the CDR3 DNA reads TGTGCCAGCAGCCCCGGGACAGGCCCCCAACTTGATGGCTACACCTTC. It specifies CASSPGTGPQLDGYTF.